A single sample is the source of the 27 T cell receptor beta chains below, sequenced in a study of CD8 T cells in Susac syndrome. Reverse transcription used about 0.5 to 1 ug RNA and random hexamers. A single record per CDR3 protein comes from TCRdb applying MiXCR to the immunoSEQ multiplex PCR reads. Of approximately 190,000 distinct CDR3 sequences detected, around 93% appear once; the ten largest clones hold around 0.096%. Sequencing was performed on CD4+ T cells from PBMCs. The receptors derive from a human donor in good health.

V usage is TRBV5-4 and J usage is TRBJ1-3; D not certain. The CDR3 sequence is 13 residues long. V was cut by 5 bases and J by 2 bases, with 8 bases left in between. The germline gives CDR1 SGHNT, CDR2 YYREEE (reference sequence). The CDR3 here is CASSIRAGNTIYF. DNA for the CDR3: TGTGCCAGCAGTATCCGGGCTGGAAACACCATATATTTT.

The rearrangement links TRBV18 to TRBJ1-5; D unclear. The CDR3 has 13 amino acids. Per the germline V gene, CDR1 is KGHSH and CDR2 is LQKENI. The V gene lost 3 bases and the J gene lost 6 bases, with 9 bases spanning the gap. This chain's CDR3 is CASSPGGSQPQHF. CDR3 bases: TGTGCCAGCTCACCGGGCGGAAGTCAGCCCCAGCATTTT.

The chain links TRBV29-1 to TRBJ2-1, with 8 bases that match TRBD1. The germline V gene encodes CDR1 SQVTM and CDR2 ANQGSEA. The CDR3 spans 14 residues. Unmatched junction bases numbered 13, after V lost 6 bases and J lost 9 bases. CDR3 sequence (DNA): TGCAGCGTGGTAGGCGACAGGGGACGTTTTGAGCAGTTCTTC. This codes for CSVVGDRGRFEQFF.

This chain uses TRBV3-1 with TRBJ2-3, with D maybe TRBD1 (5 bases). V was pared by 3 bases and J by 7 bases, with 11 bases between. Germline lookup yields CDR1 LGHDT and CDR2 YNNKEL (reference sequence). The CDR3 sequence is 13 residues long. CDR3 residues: CASSHRGRYTQYF. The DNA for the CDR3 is TGTGCCAGCAGCCATAGGGGCCGATATACGCAGTATTTT.

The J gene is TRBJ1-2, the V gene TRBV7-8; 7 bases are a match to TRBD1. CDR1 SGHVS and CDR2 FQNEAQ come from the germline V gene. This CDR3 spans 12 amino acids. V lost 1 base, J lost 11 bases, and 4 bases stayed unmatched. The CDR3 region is CASSLVGGSYTF. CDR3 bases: TGTGCCAGCAGCTTAGTAGGGGGCTCGTACACCTTC.

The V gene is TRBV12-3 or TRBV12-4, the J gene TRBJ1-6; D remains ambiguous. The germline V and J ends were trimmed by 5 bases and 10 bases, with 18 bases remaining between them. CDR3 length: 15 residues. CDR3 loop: CASSAVGTKGSPLHF. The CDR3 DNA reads TGTGCCAGCAGTGCCGTGGGTACGAAGGGATCACCCCTCCACTTT.

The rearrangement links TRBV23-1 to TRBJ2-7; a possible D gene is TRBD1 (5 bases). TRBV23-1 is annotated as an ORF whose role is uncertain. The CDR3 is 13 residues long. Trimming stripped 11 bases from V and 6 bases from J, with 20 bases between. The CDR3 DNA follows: TGCGCCGCCCCTCTCCGCAGGGATGGCGAGCAGTACGTC. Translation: CAAPLRRDGEQYV.

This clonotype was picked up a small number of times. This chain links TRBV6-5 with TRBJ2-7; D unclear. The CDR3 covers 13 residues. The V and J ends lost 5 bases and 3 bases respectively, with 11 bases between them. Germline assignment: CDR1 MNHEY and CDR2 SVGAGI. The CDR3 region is CASSRTVDYEQYF. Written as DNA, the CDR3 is TGTGCCAGCAGTCGGACGGTAGACTACGAGCAGTACTTC.

The CDR3 region has the DNA TGTGCCAGCAGTGAATTCATCGCTAGCGGGGGCCAAGAGACCCAGTACTTC. It encodes CASSEFIASGGQETQYF. The chain joins TRBV25-1 to TRBJ2-5; 10 nucleotides align to TRBD2. The junction had 6 bases not matched to a gene; V was cut back by 1 base and J by 1 base. The CDR3 has 17 residues. CDR1 and CDR2 from the germline V gene are MGHDK and SYGVNS.

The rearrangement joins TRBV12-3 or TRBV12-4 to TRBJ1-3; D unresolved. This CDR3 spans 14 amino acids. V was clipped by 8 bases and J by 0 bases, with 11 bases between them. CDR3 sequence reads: CASRATSSGNTIYF. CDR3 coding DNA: TGTGCCAGCCGCGCCACGAGCTCTGGAAACACCATATATTTT.

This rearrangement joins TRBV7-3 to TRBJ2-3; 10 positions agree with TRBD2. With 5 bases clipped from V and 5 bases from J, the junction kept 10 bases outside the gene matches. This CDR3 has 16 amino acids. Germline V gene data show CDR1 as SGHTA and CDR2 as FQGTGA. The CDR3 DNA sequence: TGTGCCAGCAGCCGCGAGCAGCGGGGGGGCCAAGATACGCAGTATTTT. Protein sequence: CASSREQRGGQDTQYF.

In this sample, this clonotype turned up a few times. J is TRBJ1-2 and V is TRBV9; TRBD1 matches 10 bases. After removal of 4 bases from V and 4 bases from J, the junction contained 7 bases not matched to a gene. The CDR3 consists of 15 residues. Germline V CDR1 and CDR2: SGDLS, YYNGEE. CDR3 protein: CASSLGTGVLYGYTF. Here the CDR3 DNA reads TGTGCCAGCAGCTTGGGGACAGGGGTTCTCTATGGCTACACCTTC.

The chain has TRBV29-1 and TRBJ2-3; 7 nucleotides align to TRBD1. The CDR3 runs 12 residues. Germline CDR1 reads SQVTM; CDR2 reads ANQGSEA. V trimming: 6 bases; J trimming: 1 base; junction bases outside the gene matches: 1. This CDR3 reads CSVDRGTDTQYF. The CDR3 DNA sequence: TGCAGCGTCGACAGGGGCACAGATACGCAGTATTTT.

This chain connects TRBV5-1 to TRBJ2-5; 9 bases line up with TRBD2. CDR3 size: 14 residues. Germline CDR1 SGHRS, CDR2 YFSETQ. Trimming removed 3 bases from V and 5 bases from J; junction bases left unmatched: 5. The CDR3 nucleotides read TGCGCCAGCAGCTGGGGGACTAGCTTGGAGACCCAGTACTTC. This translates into CASSWGTSLETQYF.

In nucleotides, the CDR3 is TGTGCCAGCAGCTCACGGCAAACCGGCACCGGGGAGCTGTTTTTT. It encodes CASSSRQTGTGELFF. The J gene is TRBJ2-2, the V gene TRBV7-3; D gene unclear. This CDR3 has 15 residues. Germline CDR1 SGHTA, CDR2 FQGTGA. V was pared by 4 bases and J by 4 bases, with 13 bases between. Filled out from reference TRBV7-3 and TRBJ2-2, the complete variable domain reads GAGVSQTPSNKVTEKGKYVELRCDPISGHTALYWYRQSLGQGPEFLIYFQGTGAADDSGLPNDRFFAVRPEGSVSTLKIQRTERGDSAVYLCASSSRQTGTGELFFGEGSRLTVL.

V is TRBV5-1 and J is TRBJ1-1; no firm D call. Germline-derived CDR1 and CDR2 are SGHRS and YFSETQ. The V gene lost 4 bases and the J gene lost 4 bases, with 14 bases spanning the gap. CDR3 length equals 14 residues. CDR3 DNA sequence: TGCGCCAGCAGCCACGAGCTCACGGGCACTGAAGCTTTCTTT. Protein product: CASSHELTGTEAFF.

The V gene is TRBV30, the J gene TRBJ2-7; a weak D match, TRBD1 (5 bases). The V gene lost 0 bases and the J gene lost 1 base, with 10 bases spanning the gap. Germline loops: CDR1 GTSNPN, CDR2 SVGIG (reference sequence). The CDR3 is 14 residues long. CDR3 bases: TGTGCCTGGAGTGTTCTAGGGGTTTCCTACGAGCAGTACTTC. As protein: CAWSVLGVSYEQYF.

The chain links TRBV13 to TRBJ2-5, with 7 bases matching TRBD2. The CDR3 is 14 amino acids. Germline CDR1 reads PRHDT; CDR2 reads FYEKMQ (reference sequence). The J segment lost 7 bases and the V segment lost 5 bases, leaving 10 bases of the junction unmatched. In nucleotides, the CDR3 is TGTGCCAGCAGCCTCCCGACTAGCCCACGGACCCAGTACTTC. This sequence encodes CASSLPTSPRTQYF.

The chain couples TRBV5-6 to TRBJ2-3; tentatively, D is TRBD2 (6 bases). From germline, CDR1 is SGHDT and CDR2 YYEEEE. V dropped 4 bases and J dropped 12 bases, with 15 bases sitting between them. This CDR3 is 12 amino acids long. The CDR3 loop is CASSLTGLSQYF. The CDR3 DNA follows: TGTGCCAGCAGCCTAACCGGACTATCCCAGTATTTT. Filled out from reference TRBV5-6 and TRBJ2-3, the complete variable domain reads DAGVTQSPTHLIKTRGQQVTLRCSPKSGHDTVSWYQQALGQGPQFIFQYYEEEERQRGNFPDRFSGHQFPNYSSELNVNALLLGDSALYLCASSLTGLSQYFGPGTRLTVL.

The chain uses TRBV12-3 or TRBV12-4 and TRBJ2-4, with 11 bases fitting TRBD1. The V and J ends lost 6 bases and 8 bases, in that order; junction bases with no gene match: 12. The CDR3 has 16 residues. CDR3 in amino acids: CASSRNTGTGGYIQYF. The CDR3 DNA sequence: TGTGCCAGCAGCCGCAATACCGGGACAGGGGGATACATTCAGTACTTC.

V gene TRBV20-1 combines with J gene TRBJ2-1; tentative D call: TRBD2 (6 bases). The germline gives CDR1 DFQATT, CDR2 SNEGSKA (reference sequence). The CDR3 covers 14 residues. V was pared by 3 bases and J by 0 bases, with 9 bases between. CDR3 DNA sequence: TGCAGTGCTAGCGGGGGTTTCTCCTACAATGAGCAGTTCTTC. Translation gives CSASGGFSYNEQFF.

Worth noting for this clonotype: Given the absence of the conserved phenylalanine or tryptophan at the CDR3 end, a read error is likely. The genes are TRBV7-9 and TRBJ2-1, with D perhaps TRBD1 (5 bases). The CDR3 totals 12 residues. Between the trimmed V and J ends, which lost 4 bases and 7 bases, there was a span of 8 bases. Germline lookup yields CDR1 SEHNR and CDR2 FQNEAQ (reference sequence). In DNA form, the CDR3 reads TGTGCCAGCAGCTCTAACAGGAATGAGCAGTTCGTC. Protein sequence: CASSSNRNEQFV.

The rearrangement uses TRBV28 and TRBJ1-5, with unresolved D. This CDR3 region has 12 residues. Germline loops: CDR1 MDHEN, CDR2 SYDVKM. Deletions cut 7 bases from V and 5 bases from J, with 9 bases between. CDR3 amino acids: CASTVGDQPQHF. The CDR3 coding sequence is TGTGCCAGCACGGTGGGCGATCAGCCCCAGCATTTT. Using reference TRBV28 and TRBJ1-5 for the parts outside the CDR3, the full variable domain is DVKVTQSSRYLVKRTGEKVFLECVQDMDHENMFWYRQDPGLGLRLIYFSYDVKMKEKGDIPEGYSVSREKKERFSLILESASTNQTSMYLCASTVGDQPQHFGDGTRLSIL.

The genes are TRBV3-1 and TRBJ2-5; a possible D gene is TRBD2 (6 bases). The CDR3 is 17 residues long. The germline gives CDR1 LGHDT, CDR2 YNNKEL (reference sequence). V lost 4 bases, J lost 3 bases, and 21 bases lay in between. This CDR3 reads CASSPHSGTGLKETQYF. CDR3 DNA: TGTGCCAGCAGCCCTCATTCTGGGACTGGCCTGAAAGAGACCCAGTACTTC.

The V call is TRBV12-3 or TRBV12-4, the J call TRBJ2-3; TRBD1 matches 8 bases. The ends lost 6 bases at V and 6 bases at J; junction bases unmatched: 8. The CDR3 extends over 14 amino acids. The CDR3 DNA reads TGTGCCAGCAGATATCAGGGGGCGCGTGATACGCAGTATTTT. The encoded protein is CASRYQGARDTQYF.

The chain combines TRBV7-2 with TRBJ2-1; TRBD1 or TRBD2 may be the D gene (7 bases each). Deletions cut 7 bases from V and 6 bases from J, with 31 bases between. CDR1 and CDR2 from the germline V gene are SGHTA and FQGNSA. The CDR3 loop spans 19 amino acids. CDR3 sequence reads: CASTLGGRGGFGAINEQFF. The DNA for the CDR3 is TGTGCCAGCACCCTAGGGGGCAGGGGGGGTTTTGGTGCAATCAATGAGCAGTTCTTC. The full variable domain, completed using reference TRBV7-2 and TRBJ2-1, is GAGVSQSPSNKVTEKGKDVELRCDPISGHTALYWYRQSLGQGLEFLIYFQGNSAPDKSGLPSDRFSAERTGGSVSTLTIQRTQQEDSAVYLCASTLGGRGGFGAINEQFFGPGTRLTVL.

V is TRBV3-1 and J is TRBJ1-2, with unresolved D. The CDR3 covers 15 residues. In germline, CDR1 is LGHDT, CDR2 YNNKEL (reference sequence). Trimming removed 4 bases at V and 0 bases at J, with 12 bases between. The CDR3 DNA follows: TGTGCCAGCAGCCGGACGGACCCCTCTAACTATGGCTACACCTTC. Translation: CASSRTDPSNYGYTF.